The sequence of this T cell receptor (beta chain) was determined in a study of PD-L1 blockade in urothelial cancer. Study information: Male patients with bladder-origin urothelial cancer numbered twenty-five of 29. Each participant's history included 0 to 3 prior chemotherapy regimens.

The investigators introduced synthetic TCR analog templates into each PCR as spikes. Sequenced by immunoSEQ multiplex PCR; TCRdb stores in-frame clones only, minus some. The profile shows around 80,000 clones, under 95% of them singletons. Germline V lookup: CDR1 SGDLS, CDR2 YYNGEE. With V trimmed by 3 bases and J by 4 bases, 7 bases remained unmatched. The CDR3 is made up of 16 amino acids. Described time point: peripheral blood 6 weeks after treatment start. This sequence joins TRBV9 and TRBJ2-6; 7 nucleotides align to TRBD2. The TCR originated in a woman aged 80 or over with urothelial cancer. The material sequenced was PBMCs, taken around atezolizumab (anti-PD-L1) treatment. CDR3 sequence: CASSGAGVVGANVLTF. The CDR3 coding sequence is TGTGCCAGCAGCGGGGCGGGGGTAGTCGGGGCCAACGTCCTGACTTTC.